This T cell receptor (beta chain) was captured by sequencing in a study of cytomegalovirus exposure and HLA in healthy donors. Note on this clone: Its matching antigen is unknown.

Study-wide points: A subsequent analysis found that TCR clusters from the first cohort also tended to co-occur in the approximately 130 validation repertoires, with about 93% of cluster scores above 0. The majority of TCR sequences were rare, yet some public TCRs appeared in many donors. The investigators catalogued 164 TCR beta chains as cytomegalovirus-associated.

Libraries were prepared by immunoSEQ multiplex PCR; TCRdb keeps only in-frame clonotypes and omits some of them. This repertoire shows 130,000 to 150,000 clones, around 90% found once; its top ten account for 7% to 9%. Separate from the approximately 700-subject first cohort was the roughly 130-subject validation cohort, to which the donors belonged. From germline, CDR1 is LGHNA and CDR2 YSLEER. The length of the CDR3 is 13 residues. Trimming took 1 base from V and 6 from J; bases not matched to a gene: 2. This TCR came from a woman aged 18-29 years in good health and CMV-seropositive. The material sequenced was PBMCs. This chain uses TRBV4-3 with TRBJ2-7; TRBD2 aligns across 8 bases. CDR3 in amino acids: CASSQGTSREQYF. The CDR3 bases are TGCGCCAGCAGCCAAGGGACTAGCCGCGAGCAGTACTTC.